This is a list of T cell receptor beta chains from one sample in a study of blood T cell repertoires in COVID-19. The assay was immunoSEQ multiplex PCR, and TCRdb's table has in-frame clones only and misses some. The sample holds 200,000 or so clones, around 88% seen once. Sequenced input: PBMCs or T cells enriched from blood (not recorded which). The origin of the receptors is a woman aged 35 to 49 with acute COVID-19. The conserved cysteine and the conserved F or W are not part of the CDR3 here.

CDR3aa | v_gene | len | j_gene
ASSIKGALNTGELF | TRBV19 | 14 | TRBJ2-2
ASSLQVNPPNQPQH | TRBV7-8 | 14 | TRBJ1-5
ASSRGLAGANEQF | TRBV7-9 | 13 | TRBJ2-1
AISARQVYNEQF | TRBV10-3 | 12 | TRBJ2-1
ASSGARRTSGGADTQY | TRBV6-4 | 16 | TRBJ2-3
ASSSGTGLSGYT | TRBV5-5 | 12 | TRBJ1-2
AISDKGMNSPLH | TRBV10-3 | 12 | TRBJ1-6
AWSVRAGVTTGELF | TRBV30 | 14 | TRBJ2-2
ASSRQGQANSPLH | TRBV11-2 | 13 | TRBJ1-6
ASSQDFGTAYQETQY | TRBV14 | 15 | TRBJ2-5
AWSVVLGLSSSGNTIY | TRBV30 | 16 | TRBJ1-3
ASNRQGRNTEAF | TRBV19 | 12 | TRBJ1-1
ASSLLYSYEQY | TRBV12-3/TRBV12-4 | 11 | TRBJ2-7
ASSYVAGVTGYNEQF | TRBV6-2/TRBV6-3 | 15 | TRBJ2-1
ASSLQGELF | TRBV5-1 | 9 | TRBJ2-2
ASSVQGRDTEAF | TRBV5-1 | 12 | TRBJ1-1
ASSSYTEAF | TRBV12-3/TRBV12-4 | 9 | TRBJ1-1
ASSAPGGNTIY | TRBV9 | 11 | TRBJ1-3
ASSYTNRNYGYT | TRBV6-5 | 12 | TRBJ1-2
AWSVSGSMNTEAF | TRBV30 | 13 | TRBJ1-1